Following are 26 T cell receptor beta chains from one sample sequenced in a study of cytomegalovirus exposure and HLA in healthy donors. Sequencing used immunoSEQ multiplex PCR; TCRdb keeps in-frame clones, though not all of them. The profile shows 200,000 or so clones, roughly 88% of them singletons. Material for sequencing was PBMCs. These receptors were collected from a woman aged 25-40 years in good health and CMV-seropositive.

The CDR3 loop reads CASSYWGRGKAEAFF. The CDR3, as DNA: TGTGCCAGCAGTTACTGGGGGCGGGGGAAGGCTGAAGCTTTCTTT. The rearrangement uses TRBV6-5 and TRBJ1-1; the D gene is possibly TRBD1 (6 bases). Trimming shortened V by 1 base and J by 6 bases, and 15 bases separated the two germline ends. Per the germline V gene, CDR1 is MNHEY and CDR2 is SVGAGI. CDR3 size: 15 residues.

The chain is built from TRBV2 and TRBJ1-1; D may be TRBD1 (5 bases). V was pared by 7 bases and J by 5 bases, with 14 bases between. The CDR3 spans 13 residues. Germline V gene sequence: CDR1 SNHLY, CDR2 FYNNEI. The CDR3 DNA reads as TGTGCCAGCAACGCAGGGATGTGGACTGAAGCTTTCTTT. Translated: CASNAGMWTEAFF.

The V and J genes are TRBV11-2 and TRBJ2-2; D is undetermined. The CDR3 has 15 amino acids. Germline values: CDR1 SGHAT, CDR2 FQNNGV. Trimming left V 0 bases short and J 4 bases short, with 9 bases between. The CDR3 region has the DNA TGTGCCAGCAGCTTAGATGTGCGCGGCACCGGGGAGCTGTTTTTT. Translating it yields CASSLDVRGTGELFF.

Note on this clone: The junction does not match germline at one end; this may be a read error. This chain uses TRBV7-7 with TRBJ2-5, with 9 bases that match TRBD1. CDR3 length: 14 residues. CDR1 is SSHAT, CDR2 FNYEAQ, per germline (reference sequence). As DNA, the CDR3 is TGTGCTAGCAGCCAGACAGGGGGTGGAGAGACCCAGTACTTC. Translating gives CASSQTGGGETQYF.

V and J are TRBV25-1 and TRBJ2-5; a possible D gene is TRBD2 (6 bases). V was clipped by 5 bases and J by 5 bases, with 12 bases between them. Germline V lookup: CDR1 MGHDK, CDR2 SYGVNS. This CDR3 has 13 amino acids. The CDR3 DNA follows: TGTGCCAGCAGTAGGGACTTCCTCGAGACCCAGTACTTC. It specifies CASSRDFLETQYF.

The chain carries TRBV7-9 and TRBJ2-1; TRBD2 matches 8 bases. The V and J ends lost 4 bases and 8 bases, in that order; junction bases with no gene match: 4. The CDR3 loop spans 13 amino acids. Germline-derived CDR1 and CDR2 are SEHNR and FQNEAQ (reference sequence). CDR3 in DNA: TGTGCCAGCAGCTCCCGGGGGGGAGATGAGCAGTTCTTC. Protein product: CASSSRGGDEQFF.

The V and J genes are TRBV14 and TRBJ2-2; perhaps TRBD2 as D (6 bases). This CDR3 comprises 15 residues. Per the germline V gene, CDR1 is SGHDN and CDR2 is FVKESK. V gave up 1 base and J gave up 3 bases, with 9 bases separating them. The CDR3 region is CASSQALADTGELFF. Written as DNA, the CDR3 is TGTGCCAGCAGCCAAGCACTAGCTGACACCGGGGAGCTGTTTTTT.

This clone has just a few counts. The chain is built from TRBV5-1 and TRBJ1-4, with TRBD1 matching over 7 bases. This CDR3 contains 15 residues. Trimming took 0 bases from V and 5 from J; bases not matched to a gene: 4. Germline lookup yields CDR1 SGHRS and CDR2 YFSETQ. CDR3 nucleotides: TGCGCCAGCAGCTTGGCAGGGACAGAGAATGAAAAACTGTTTTTT. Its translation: CASSLAGTENEKLFF.

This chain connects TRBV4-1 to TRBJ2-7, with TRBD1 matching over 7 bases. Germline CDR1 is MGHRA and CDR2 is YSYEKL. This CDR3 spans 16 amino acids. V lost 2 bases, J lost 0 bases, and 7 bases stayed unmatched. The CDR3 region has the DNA TGCGCCAGCAGCCAATCCTCAGGGGGTCGCTCCTACGAGCAGTACTTC. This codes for CASSQSSGGRSYEQYF.

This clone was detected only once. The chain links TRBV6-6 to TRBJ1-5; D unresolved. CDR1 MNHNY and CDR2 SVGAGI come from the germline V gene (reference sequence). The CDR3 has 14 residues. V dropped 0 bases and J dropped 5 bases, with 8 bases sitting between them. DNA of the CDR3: TGTGCCAGCAGTTACTCGACTGTCGATCAGCCCCAGCATTTT. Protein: CASSYSTVDQPQHF.

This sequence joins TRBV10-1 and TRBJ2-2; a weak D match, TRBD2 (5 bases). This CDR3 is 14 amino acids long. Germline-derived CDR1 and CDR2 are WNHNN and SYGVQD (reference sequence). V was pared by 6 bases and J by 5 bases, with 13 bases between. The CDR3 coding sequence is TGCGCCAGCAGCCCGAGAGGGAGAACCGGGGAGCTGTTTTTT. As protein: CASSPRGRTGELFF.

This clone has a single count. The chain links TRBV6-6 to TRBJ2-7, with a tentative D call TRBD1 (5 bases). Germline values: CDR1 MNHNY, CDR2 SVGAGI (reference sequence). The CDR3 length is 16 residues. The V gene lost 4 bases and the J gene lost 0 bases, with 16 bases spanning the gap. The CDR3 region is CASSSPRTGYSYEQYF. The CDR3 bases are TGTGCCAGCAGTTCACCAAGAACAGGATACTCCTACGAGCAGTACTTC.

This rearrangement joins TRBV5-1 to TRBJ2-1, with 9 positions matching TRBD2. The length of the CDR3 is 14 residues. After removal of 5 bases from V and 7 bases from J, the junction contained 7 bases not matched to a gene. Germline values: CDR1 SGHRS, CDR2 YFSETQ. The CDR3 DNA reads TGCGCCAGCAGACCGGTAGCGGGAGTTAATGAGCAGTTCTTC. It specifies CASRPVAGVNEQFF.

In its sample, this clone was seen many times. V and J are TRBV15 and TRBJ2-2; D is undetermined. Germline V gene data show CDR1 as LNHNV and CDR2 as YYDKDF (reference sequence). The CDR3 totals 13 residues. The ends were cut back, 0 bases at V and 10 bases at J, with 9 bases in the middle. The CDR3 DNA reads TGTGCCACCAGCAGAGATAGACATCCGGAGCTGTTTTTT. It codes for CATSRDRHPELFF.

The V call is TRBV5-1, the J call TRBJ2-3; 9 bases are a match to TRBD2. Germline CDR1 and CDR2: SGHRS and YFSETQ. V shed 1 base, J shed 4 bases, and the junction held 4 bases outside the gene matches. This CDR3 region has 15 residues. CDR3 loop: CASSLLSGSPDTQYF. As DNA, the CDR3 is TGCGCCAGCAGCTTGCTTAGCGGGAGTCCAGATACGCAGTATTTT.

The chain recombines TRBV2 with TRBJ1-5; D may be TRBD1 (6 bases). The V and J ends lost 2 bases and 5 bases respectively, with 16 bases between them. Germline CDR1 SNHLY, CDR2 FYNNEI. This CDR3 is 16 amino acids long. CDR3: CASSEYRTVYDQPQHF. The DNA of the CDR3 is TGTGCCAGCAGTGAATACAGGACAGTGTACGATCAGCCCCAGCATTTT.

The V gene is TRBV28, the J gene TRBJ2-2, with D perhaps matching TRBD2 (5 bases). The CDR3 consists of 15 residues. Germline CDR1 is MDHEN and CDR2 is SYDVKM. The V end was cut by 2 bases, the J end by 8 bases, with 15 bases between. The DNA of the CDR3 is TGTGCCAGCAGTTTACGTCCCGGGGTTGGAGGGGAGCTGTTTTTT. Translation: CASSLRPGVGGELFF.

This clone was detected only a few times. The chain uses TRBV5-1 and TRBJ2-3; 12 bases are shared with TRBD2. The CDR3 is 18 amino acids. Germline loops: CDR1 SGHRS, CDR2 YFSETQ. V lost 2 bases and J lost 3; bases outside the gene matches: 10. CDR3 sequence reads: CASSFPKETSGRTDTQYF. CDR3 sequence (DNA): TGCGCCAGCAGCTTCCCAAAGGAGACTAGCGGGAGAACAGATACGCAGTATTTT.

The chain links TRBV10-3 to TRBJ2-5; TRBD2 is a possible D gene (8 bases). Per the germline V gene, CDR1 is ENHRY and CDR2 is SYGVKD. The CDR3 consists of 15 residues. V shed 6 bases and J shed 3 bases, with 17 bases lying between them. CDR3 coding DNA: TGTGCCATCAGCCAGGGGGGAGCGGGAGAAGAGACCCAGTACTTC. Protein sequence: CAISQGGAGEETQYF.

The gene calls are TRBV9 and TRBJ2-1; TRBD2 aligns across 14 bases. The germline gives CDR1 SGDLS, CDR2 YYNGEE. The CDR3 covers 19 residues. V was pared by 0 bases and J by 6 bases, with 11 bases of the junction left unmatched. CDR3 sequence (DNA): TGTGCCAGCAGCGTAGGCAGTGGACTAGCGGGAGGTTTTAGCAATGAGCAGTTCTTC. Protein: CASSVGSGLAGGFSNEQFF.

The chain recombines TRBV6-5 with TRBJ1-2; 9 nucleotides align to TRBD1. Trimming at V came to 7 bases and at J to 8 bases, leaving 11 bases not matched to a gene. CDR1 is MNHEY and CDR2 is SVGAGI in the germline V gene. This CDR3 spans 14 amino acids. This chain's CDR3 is CASNIDRGVGGYTF. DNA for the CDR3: TGTGCCAGCAACATTGACAGGGGGGTTGGAGGCTACACCTTC.

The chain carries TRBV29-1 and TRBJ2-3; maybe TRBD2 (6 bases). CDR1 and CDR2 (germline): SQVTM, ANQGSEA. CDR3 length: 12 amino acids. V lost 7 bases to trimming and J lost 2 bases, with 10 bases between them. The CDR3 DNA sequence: TGCAGCGAAGGGACTCTCACAGATACGCAGTATTTT. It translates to CSEGTLTDTQYF.

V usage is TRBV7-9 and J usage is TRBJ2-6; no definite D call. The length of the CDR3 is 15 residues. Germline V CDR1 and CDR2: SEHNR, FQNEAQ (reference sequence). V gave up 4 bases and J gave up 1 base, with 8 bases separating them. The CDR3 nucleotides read TGTGCCAGCAGCTACCTCTATTCTGGGGCCAACGTCCTGACTTTC. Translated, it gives CASSYLYSGANVLTF.

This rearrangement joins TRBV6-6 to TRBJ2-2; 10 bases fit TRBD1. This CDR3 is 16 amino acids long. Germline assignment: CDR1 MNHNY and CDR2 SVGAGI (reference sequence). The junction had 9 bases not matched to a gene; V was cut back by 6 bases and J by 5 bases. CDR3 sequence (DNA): TGTGCCAGCAGCCAACCCCGGACAGGGGGAACCGGGGAGCTGTTTTTT. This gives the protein CASSQPRTGGTGELFF.

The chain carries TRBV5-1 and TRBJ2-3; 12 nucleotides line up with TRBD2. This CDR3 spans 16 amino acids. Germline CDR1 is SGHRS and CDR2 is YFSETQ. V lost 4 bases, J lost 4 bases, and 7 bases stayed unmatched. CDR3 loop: CASSELAGGPPDTQYF. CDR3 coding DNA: TGCGCCAGCAGCGAGCTAGCGGGAGGGCCCCCAGATACGCAGTATTTT.

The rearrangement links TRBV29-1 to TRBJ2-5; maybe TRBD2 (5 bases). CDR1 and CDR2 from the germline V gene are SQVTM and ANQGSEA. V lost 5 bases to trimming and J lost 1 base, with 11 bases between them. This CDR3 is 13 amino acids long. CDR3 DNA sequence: TGCAGCGTTCCCGCGGGTTCCCAAGAGACCCAGTACTTC. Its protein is CSVPAGSQETQYF.